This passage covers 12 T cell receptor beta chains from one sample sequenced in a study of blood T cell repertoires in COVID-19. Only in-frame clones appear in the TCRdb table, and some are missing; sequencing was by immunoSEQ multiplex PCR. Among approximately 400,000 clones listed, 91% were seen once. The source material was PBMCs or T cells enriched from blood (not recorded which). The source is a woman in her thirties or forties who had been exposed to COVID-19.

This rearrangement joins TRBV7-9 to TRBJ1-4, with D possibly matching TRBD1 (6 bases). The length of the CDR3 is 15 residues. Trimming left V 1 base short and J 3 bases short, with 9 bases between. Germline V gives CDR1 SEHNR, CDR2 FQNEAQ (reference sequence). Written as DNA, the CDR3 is TGTGCCAGCAGCTTAGAAGGACAGCCTAATGAAAAACTGTTTTTT. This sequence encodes CASSLEGQPNEKLFF.

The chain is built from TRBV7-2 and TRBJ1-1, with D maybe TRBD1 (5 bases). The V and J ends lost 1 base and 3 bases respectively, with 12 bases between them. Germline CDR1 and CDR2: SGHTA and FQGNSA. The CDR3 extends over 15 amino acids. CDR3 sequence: CASSLVQGSYTEAFF. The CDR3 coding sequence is TGTGCCAGCAGCTTAGTGCAGGGTAGTTACACTGAAGCTTTCTTT.

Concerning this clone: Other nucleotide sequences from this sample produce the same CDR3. This CDR3 reads CASSPKETQYF. CDR3 DNA: TGTGCCAGCTCCCCTAAAGAGACCCAGTACTTC. The chain uses TRBV18 and TRBJ2-5, with D hard to call. V gave up 6 bases and J gave up 3 bases, with 5 bases separating them. Germline CDR1 KGHSH, CDR2 LQKENI. This CDR3 spans 11 amino acids.

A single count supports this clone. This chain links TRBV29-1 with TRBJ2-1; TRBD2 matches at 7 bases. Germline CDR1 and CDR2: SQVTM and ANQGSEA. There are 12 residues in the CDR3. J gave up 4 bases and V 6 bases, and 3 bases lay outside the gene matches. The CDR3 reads CSVGGDYNEQFF. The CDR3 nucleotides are TGCAGCGTGGGGGGGGATTACAATGAGCAGTTCTTC.

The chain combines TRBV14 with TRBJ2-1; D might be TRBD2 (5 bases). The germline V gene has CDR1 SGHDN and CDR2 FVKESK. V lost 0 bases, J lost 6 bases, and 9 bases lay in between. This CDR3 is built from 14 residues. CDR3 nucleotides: TGTGCCAGCAGCCAAGATTGGGGAGTCAATGAGCAGTTCTTC. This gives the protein CASSQDWGVNEQFF.

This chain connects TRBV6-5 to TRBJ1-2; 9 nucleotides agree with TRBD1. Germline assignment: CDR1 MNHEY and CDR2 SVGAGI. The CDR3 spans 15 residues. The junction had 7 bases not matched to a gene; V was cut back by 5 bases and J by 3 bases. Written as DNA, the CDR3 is TGTGCCAGCAGTAGGGGGGGACAGGGATACTATGGCTACACCTTC. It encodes CASSRGGQGYYGYTF.

CDR3: CASSFTPRGSGNTIYF. The DNA for the CDR3 is TGTGCCAGCAGTTTTACCCCCAGGGGCTCTGGAAACACCATATATTTT. The chain combines TRBV6-5 with TRBJ1-3; tentatively, D is TRBD1 (6 bases). The V gene lost 4 bases and the J gene lost 0 bases, with 13 bases spanning the gap. The CDR3 length is 16 residues. The germline CDR1 and CDR2 sequences are MNHEY and SVGAGI.

The CDR3 coding sequence is TGTGCCTGGAGTAGCGGGGATCATCAGCCCCAGCATTTT. This encodes CAWSSGDHQPQHF. The chain joins TRBV30 to TRBJ1-5; D not certain. The ends were cut back, 2 bases at V and 5 bases at J, with 10 bases in the middle. CDR1 is GTSNPN, CDR2 SVGIG, per germline (reference sequence). The CDR3 covers 13 residues.

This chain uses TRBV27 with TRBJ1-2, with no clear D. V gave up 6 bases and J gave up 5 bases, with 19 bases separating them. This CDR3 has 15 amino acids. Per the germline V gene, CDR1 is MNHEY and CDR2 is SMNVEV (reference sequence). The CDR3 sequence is CASSPSRQHPYGYTF. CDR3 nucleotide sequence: TGTGCCAGCAGCCCCTCCCGACAACATCCATATGGCTACACCTTC.

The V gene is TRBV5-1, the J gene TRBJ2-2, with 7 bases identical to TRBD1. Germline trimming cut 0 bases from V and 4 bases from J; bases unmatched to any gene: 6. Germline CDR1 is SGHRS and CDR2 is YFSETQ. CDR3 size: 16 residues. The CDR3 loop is CASSLGDRVPTGELFF. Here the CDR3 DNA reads TGCGCCAGCAGCTTGGGGGACAGAGTTCCCACCGGGGAGCTGTTTTTT. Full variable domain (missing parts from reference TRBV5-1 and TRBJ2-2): KAGVTQTPRYLIKTRGQQVTLSCSPISGHRSVSWYQQTPGQGLQFLFEYFSETQRNKGNFPGRFSGRQFSNSRSEMNVSTLELGDSALYLCASSLGDRVPTGELFFGEGSRLTVL.

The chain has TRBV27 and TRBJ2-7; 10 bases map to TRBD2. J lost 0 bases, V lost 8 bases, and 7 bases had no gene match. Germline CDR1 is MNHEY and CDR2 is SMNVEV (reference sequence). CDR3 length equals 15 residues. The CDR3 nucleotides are TGTGCCAGCCACCGGCTAGCGGGGGTCTCCTACGAGCAGTACTTC. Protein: CASHRLAGVSYEQYF.

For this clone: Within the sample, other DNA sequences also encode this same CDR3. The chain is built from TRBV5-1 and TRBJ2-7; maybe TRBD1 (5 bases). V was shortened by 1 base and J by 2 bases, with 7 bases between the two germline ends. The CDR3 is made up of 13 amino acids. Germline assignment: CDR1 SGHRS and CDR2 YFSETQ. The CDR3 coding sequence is TGCGCCAGCAGCTTGACAGGCACCTACGAGCAGTACTTC. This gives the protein CASSLTGTYEQYF.